The 29 T cell receptor beta chains reported below all come from one sample, sequenced in a study of regulatory T cells in long-lasting Graves disease. The time point was: persistent/refractory GD, antithyroid drugs over 5 years with positive TRAb. Making the TCR library involved RNA that had been extracted from PBMCs. Both iRepertoire HTBI primers and Arm-PCR of CDR3 regions were used to build the TCR beta libraries. TCRdb ran MiXCR on the multiplex PCR reads and lists one entry per CDR3 protein. The table lists 300,000 to 350,000 distinct CDR3 sequences, about 18% of them singletons. The sequencing used peripheral blood mononuclear cells (PBMCs), collected when the disease was refractory, from a patient treated with antithyroid drugs. The receptor set was obtained from a female donor with Graves disease.

The gene calls are TRBV9 and TRBJ2-7; the D call may be TRBD1 or TRBD2 (6 bases each). Germline CDR1 SGDLS, CDR2 YYNGEE. V was shortened by 0 bases and J by 0 bases, with 7 bases between the two germline ends. This CDR3 is 14 amino acids long. The DNA of the CDR3 is TGTGCCAGCAGCGTAGAGGGGGGCTCCTACGAGCAGTACTTC. Translation: CASSVEGGSYEQYF.

This clonotype has a handful of counts. This sequence may be a read error, since a much larger clone differs from it by one base. CDR3 nucleotide sequence: TGTGCCAGCCCGGACAGGGAGGGTGCTGGCTACACCTTC. The encoded protein is CASPDREGAGYTF. The chain recombines TRBV12-3 or TRBV12-4 with TRBJ1-2, with TRBD1 identical over 8 bases. The CDR3 extends over 13 amino acids. Germline trimming cut 8 bases from V and 7 bases from J; bases unmatched to any gene: 9.

This clonotype was picked up many times. The chain uses TRBV7-8 and TRBJ1-5; D possibly corresponds to TRBD1 (5 bases). Germline V gene sequence: CDR1 SGHVS, CDR2 FQNEAQ. Trimming removed 5 bases from V and 7 bases from J, with 21 bases in between. CDR3 length equals 16 residues. CDR3 bases: TGTGCCAGCAGCCCCCTTGGTTCGGGGGGAGACCAGCCCCAGCATTTT. Translating it yields CASSPLGSGGDQPQHF.

To note about this clonotype: A junction boundary mismatches the germline segment, possibly from a read error. This chain joins TRBV3-1 and TRBJ1-1; 12 bases are a match to TRBD1. The CDR3 extends over 18 amino acids. Germline V lookup: CDR1 LGHDT, CDR2 YNNKEL (reference sequence). CDR3 nucleotides: TGTGCCAGCACCCAAGCGTCCCGGGACAGGGGGCGCGGACCCGGAGCTTTCTTT. This encodes CASTQASRDRGRGPGAFF.

The chain uses TRBV27 and TRBJ2-7, with D perhaps matching TRBD2 (5 bases). With 6 bases removed from V and 6 bases from J, the gap between germline ends came to 18 bases. The CDR3 spans 14 residues. Germline CDR1 reads MNHEY; CDR2 reads SMNVEV (reference sequence). The CDR3 loop is CASSPREQAGEQYF. In DNA, the CDR3 is TGTGCCAGCAGCCCTAGGGAGCAGGCCGGCGAGCAGTACTTC.

J is TRBJ2-7 and V is TRBV19; 9 bases agree with TRBD1. This CDR3 has 15 residues. With V trimmed by 5 bases and J by 2 bases, 7 bases remained unmatched. Per germline, CDR1 LNHDA and CDR2 SQIVND (reference sequence). The CDR3: CASSGRQGVTYEQYF. The CDR3 DNA follows: TGTGCCAGTAGTGGTAGACAGGGGGTGACCTACGAGCAGTACTTC.

The table lists this clonotype with a few counts. The genes are TRBV20-1 and TRBJ1-5; 11 nucleotides line up with TRBD1. After removal of 6 bases from V and 1 base from J, the junction contained 8 bases not matched to a gene. CDR1 DFQATT and CDR2 SNEGSKA come from the germline V gene (reference sequence). The CDR3 is 16 amino acids. Written as DNA, the CDR3 is TGCAGTGCCACTAGGACAGGGGGCAGGAGCAATCAGCCCCAGCATTTT. The encoded protein is CSATRTGGRSNQPQHF.

The rearrangement joins TRBV24-1 to TRBJ2-6; D gene unclear. The germline CDR1 and CDR2 sequences are KGHDR and SFDVKD. The CDR3 contains 14 residues. V was trimmed by 11 bases and J by 0 bases, leaving 10 bases between them. The CDR3 coding sequence is TGTGCCATCGCTTCAAGCTCTGGGGCCAACGTCCTGACTTTC. This translates into CAIASSSGANVLTF.

This clonotype has a count of ten or more. V usage is TRBV2 and J usage is TRBJ1-1, with TRBD1 identical over 9 bases. This CDR3 comprises 15 residues. The junction had 7 bases not matched to a gene; V was cut back by 4 bases and J by 4 bases. The V gene's germline CDR1 is SNHLY and CDR2 FYNNEI. Here the CDR3 reads CASSAQGQGGTEAFF. DNA for the CDR3: TGTGCCAGCAGTGCGCAGGGACAGGGAGGCACTGAAGCTTTCTTT.

The rearrangement links TRBV9 to TRBJ1-4; D is perhaps TRBD1 (5 bases). Trimming took off 0 bases at V and 1 base at J, with 25 bases between the two ends. Germline V gives CDR1 SGDLS, CDR2 YYNGEE. This CDR3 contains 21 residues. The CDR3 spells CASSVDYGGGVPKETNEKLFF. The CDR3 DNA sequence: TGTGCCAGCAGCGTAGACTACGGGGGAGGGGTTCCGAAGGAAACTAATGAAAAACTGTTTTTT.

Turning to this clonotype: A much larger clone lies a single base off, so this may be a read error. The chain employs TRBV11-1 and TRBJ1-4; tentative D call: TRBD1 (6 bases). This CDR3 spans 15 amino acids. Germline CDR1 and CDR2: SGHAT and FQDESV (reference sequence). V lost 7 bases and J lost 8, with 20 bases in between. CDR3 amino acids: CASNVGGRLTEKLFF. The DNA for the CDR3 is TGTGCCAGCAACGTCGGGGGGCGGCTGACGGAAAAACTGTTTTTT.

This clonotype was found many times. V is TRBV12-3 or TRBV12-4 and J is TRBJ1-2; the D is unclear. The CDR3 length is 14 residues. The germline V and J ends were trimmed by 2 bases and 3 bases, with 10 bases remaining between them. The CDR3, as DNA: TGTGCCAGCAGTTTATGGGGTACGGACTATGGCTACACCTTC. Protein sequence: CASSLWGTDYGYTF.

This clonotype was seen a handful of times. The V and J genes are TRBV30 and TRBJ2-5; 16 bases fit TRBD2. The length of the CDR3 is 15 residues. The germline CDR1 and CDR2 sequences are GTSNPN and SVGIG (reference sequence). The V segment lost 1 base and the J segment 5 bases; nucleotides outside the gene matches: 1. CDR3 protein: CAWSEGLAGGETQYF. The CDR3 DNA sequence: TGTGCCTGGAGTGAGGGACTAGCGGGAGGGGAGACCCAGTACTTC.

Remarks on this clonotype: The junction shows a germline mismatch at one end, possibly a read error. V gene TRBV27 combines with J gene TRBJ1-1, with TRBD1 identical over 7 bases. From germline, CDR1 is MNHEY and CDR2 SMNVEV (reference sequence). The CDR3 length is 14 residues. The CDR3 region is CASSLTGANTEDSF. DNA of the CDR3: TGTGCCAGCAGTTTAACAGGGGCGAACACTGAAGATTCCTTT.

This chain uses TRBV12-3 or TRBV12-4 with TRBJ1-5; tentatively, D is TRBD1 (6 bases). The length of the CDR3 is 13 residues. Trimming removed 6 bases at V and 7 bases at J, with 13 bases between. CDR3 coding DNA: TGTGCCAGCAGCCGGGGACAAGAGCAGCCCCAGCATTTT. This gives the protein CASSRGQEQPQHF.

There are many counts of this clonotype. This chain joins TRBV6-5 and TRBJ2-7; possible D gene TRBD2, 6 bases. The CDR3 sequence is 11 residues long. V was pared by 4 bases and J by 9 bases, with 10 bases between. From germline, CDR1 is MNHEY and CDR2 SVGAGI. The CDR3 here is CASSSTSWQYF. For the CDR3, the DNA is TGTGCCAGCAGTTCCACTAGCTGGCAGTACTTC.

This rearrangement joins TRBV19 to TRBJ1-5; D is ambiguous. This CDR3 contains 13 residues. The V gene lost 3 bases and the J gene lost 7 bases, with 10 bases spanning the gap. The germline V gene has CDR1 LNHDA and CDR2 SQIVND (reference sequence). The CDR3 loop is CASSIGRTQPQHF. CDR3 bases: TGTGCCAGTAGTATCGGCAGAACGCAGCCCCAGCATTTT. The full variable domain, completed using reference TRBV19 and TRBJ1-5, is DGGITQSPKYLFRKEGQNVTLSCEQNLNHDAMYWYRQDPGQGLRLIYYSQIVNDFQKGDIAEGYSVSREKKESFPLTVTSAQKNPTAFYLCASSIGRTQPQHFGDGTRLSIL.

At least ten counts were recorded for this clonotype. In DNA, the CDR3 is TGTGCCAGCAGTTTTCAGGGGCTGAACACTGAAGCTTTCTTT. Residues: CASSFQGLNTEAFF. The gene calls are TRBV12-3 or TRBV12-4 and TRBJ1-1, with a possible D match to TRBD1 (6 bases). This CDR3 is 14 amino acids long. The ends were cut back, 3 bases at V and 0 bases at J, with 8 bases in the middle.

The chain recombines TRBV30 with TRBJ1-6; D ambiguous. CDR1 and CDR2 from the germline V gene are GTSNPN and SVGIG (reference sequence). The V gene lost 3 bases and the J gene lost 14 bases, with 17 bases spanning the gap. The CDR3 sequence is 13 residues long. The chain's CDR3 is CAWRLTPIFALHF. DNA of the CDR3: TGTGCCTGGAGATTGACACCGATTTTCGCCCTCCACTTT.

As concerns this clonotype: This may be a read error, as it is one base from a much larger clone. The V and J genes are TRBV9 and TRBJ2-5; TRBD1 is a possible D gene (5 bases). CDR1 is SGDLS and CDR2 is YYNGEE in the germline V gene. This CDR3 has 15 residues. The CDR3 region has the DNA TGTGCCGGCAGCAAGCGACAGCTTCACCAAGAGACCCAGTACTTC. As protein: CAGSKRQLHQETQYF.

The sample holds a few counts of this clonotype. As DNA, the CDR3 is TGTGCCAGCAGCTTTGTAGGAAGTGGGGCCAACGTCCTGACTTTC. Protein: CASSFVGSGANVLTF. The chain couples TRBV7-2 to TRBJ2-6; D remains unclear. The germline gives CDR1 SGHTA, CDR2 FQGNSA. V was clipped by 3 bases and J by 3 bases, with 9 bases between them. The CDR3 runs to 15 residues.

This clonotype was seen many times. V is TRBV15 and J is TRBJ1-5, with 10 bases that match TRBD1. This CDR3 has 17 residues. After removal of 1 base from V and 2 bases from J, the junction contained 5 bases not matched to a gene. In germline, CDR1 is LNHNV, CDR2 YYDKDF (reference sequence). As DNA, the CDR3 is TGTGCCACCAGCAGAGGGGACAGGGGAGGAGGCAATCAGCCCCAGCATTTT. Translating gives CATSRGDRGGGNQPQHF.

This clonotype was recorded at least ten times. The chain uses TRBV6-5 and TRBJ2-7; possible D gene TRBD1, 6 bases. Germline loops: CDR1 MNHEY, CDR2 SVGAGI. There are 16 residues in the CDR3. V was trimmed by 2 bases and J by 3 bases, leaving 17 bases between them. The CDR3 loop is CASSYPQGWEIYEQYF. Here the CDR3 DNA reads TGTGCCAGCAGTTACCCACAGGGTTGGGAGATCTACGAGCAGTACTTC.

The chain has TRBV7-3 and TRBJ1-1; TRBD1 is a possible D gene (5 bases). V lost 5 bases, J lost 0 bases, and 16 bases lay in between. Germline CDR1 and CDR2: SGHTA and FQGTGA. This CDR3 spans 16 amino acids. The DNA for the CDR3 is TGTGCCAGCAGCCCGGACGGGACCGGAATGAACACTGAAGCTTTCTTT. Translation gives CASSPDGTGMNTEAFF.

This clonotype was picked up a small number of times. The J gene is TRBJ1-2, the V gene TRBV7-2; 9 bases are shared with TRBD1. The CDR3 loop spans 14 amino acids. V dropped 5 bases and J dropped 5; count of bases not matched to a gene: 6. Per germline, CDR1 SGHTA and CDR2 FQGNSA. CDR3 DNA sequence: TGTGCCAGCAGCCGACCGGGACAGGGTTATGGCTACACCTTC. Protein sequence: CASSRPGQGYGYTF.

This clonotype was observed at least ten times. This chain connects TRBV28 to TRBJ1-5; no firm D call. The V end lost 3 bases, the J end lost 2 bases, and 17 bases lay between the germline ends. This CDR3 has 17 amino acids. The germline gives CDR1 MDHEN, CDR2 SYDVKM. The CDR3 DNA follows: TGTGCCAGCAGTTTGCCATCCTACCTTGGTCGCAATCAGCCCCAGCATTTT. It encodes CASSLPSYLGRNQPQHF.

This clonotype has just one count. A read error may explain this, as a much larger clone is one base away. The chain has TRBV19 and TRBJ1-5; no clear D gene. The CDR3 covers 16 residues. The germline V gene encodes CDR1 LNHDA and CDR2 SQIVND (reference sequence). Trimming removed 6 bases from V and 3 bases from J, with 18 bases in between. The CDR3 bases are TGTGCCAGTAGAACGAGAATCGACGGATACAATCAGCCCCAGCATTTT. Amino acids: CASRTRIDGYNQPQHF.

Concerning this clonotype itself: Likely a read error: the CDR3 ends without its conserved phenylalanine or tryptophan. Here the CDR3 reads CASSYNRAYEQYS. As DNA, the CDR3 is TGTGCCAGCAGCTACAACAGGGCCTACGAGCAGTACTCC. The rearrangement joins TRBV7-2 to TRBJ2-7; a possible D gene is TRBD1 (6 bases). In germline, CDR1 is SGHTA, CDR2 FQGNSA. Deletions cut 4 bases from V and 2 bases from J, with 9 bases between. The CDR3 spans 13 residues.

V is TRBV12-3 or TRBV12-4 and J is TRBJ1-5; D not resolved. The CDR3 consists of 16 residues. Trimming stripped 0 bases from V and 1 base from J, with 10 bases between. CDR3 residues: CASSLAGSQSNQPQHF. In DNA form, the CDR3 reads TGTGCCAGCAGTTTAGCTGGGAGTCAGAGCAATCAGCCCCAGCATTTT.